The 19 T cell receptor beta chains reported below all come from one sample, sequenced in a study of T cells in Graves' hyperthyroidism and ophthalmopathy. Using RNA transcripts as the source, TCR beta CDR3 regions were amplified. An initial round of RT-PCR targeting the TCR CDR3 relied on the HTBI primer set. TCRdb called the multiplex PCR reads again in MiXCR, with one record for every CDR3 protein. The sample yields around 270,000 distinct CDR3 sequences, about 19% seen once. Specimen: blood. All receptors derive from a man aged 50 to 60 with Graves' ophthalmopathy.

As to this clonotype: A much larger clone differs by one base, so this may be a read error. This sequence joins TRBV15 and TRBJ2-7, with 10 positions matching TRBD2. This CDR3 is 14 amino acids long. Germline CDR1 reads LNHNV; CDR2 reads YYDKDF (reference sequence). The CDR3, as DNA: TGTGTCACCAGCAGAGTCACTAGCGGGAACGAGCAGTACTTC. Translated, it gives CVTSRVTSGNEQYF.

This clonotype has more than one count but fewer than ten. This sequence joins TRBV5-6 and TRBJ1-2; TRBD1 might be the D (6 bases). Germline V gives CDR1 SGHDT, CDR2 YYEEEE. CDR3 length: 14 amino acids. Trimming removed 4 bases from V and 3 bases from J, with 13 bases in between. CDR3 sequence reads: CASSPGEWDYGYTF. The DNA of the CDR3 is TGTGCCAGCAGCCCAGGGGAGTGGGACTATGGCTACACCTTC.

There are a few counts of this clonotype. A read error may be the cause here, since a much bigger clone is one base away. V gene TRBV3-1 combines with J gene TRBJ1-2, with 7 bases aligning to TRBD1. Losses at the gene ends were 8 bases for V and 5 bases for J; bases not matched to a gene: 8. Germline V gene sequence: CDR1 LGHDT, CDR2 YNNKEL (reference sequence). The CDR3 sequence is 13 residues long. As DNA, the CDR3 is TGTGCCAGCCGATCGACAGGGCCTTATGGCTACACCTTC. This sequence encodes CASRSTGPYGYTF.

This clonotype was seen many times. This chain uses TRBV19 with TRBJ1-1; TRBD1 matches 7 bases. The CDR3 contains 14 residues. The V and J ends lost 4 bases and 1 base, in that order; junction bases with no gene match: 3. The germline gives CDR1 LNHDA, CDR2 SQIVND (reference sequence). In DNA form, the CDR3 reads TGTGCCAGTAGTAACCACAGGGGGAACACTGAAGCTTTCTTT. Translation: CASSNHRGNTEAFF.

This clonotype was observed a single time. This chain uses TRBV29-1 with TRBJ1-1; D gene uncertain. The CDR3 consists of 19 residues. In germline, CDR1 is SQVTM, CDR2 ANQGSEA. The V gene lost 7 bases and the J gene lost 0 bases, with 30 bases spanning the gap. CDR3 loop: CSAGRLNPNRIDMNTEAFF. Written as DNA, the CDR3 is TGCAGCGCTGGCCGATTGAACCCAAACAGAATCGACATGAACACTGAAGCTTTCTTT.

This clonotype has ten or more counts. This chain uses TRBV6-1 with TRBJ2-7; tentatively, D is TRBD2 (7 bases). Germline values: CDR1 MNHNS, CDR2 SASEGT. Deletions cut 5 bases from V and 7 bases from J, with 24 bases between. This CDR3 contains 16 residues. The CDR3 DNA reads as TGTGCCAGCAGTACCCAAGGGGGGAAGGGGGAGGGGGAGCAGTACTTC. It encodes CASSTQGGKGEGEQYF.

This clonotype was recorded a few times. The chain combines TRBV9 with TRBJ2-1, with a weak D call TRBD1 (6 bases). Trimming took off 6 bases at V and 5 bases at J, with 18 bases between the two ends. Germline V lookup: CDR1 SGDLS, CDR2 YYNGEE. The CDR3 has 15 amino acids. CDR3 residues: CASTPAGTLDNEQFF. DNA for the CDR3: TGTGCCAGCACCCCCGCCGGGACATTAGACAATGAGCAGTTCTTC. Based on the CDR3 plus reference TRBV9 and TRBJ2-1, the full variable domain is DSGVTQTPKHLITATGQRVTLRCSPRSGDLSVYWYQQSLDQGLQFLIQYYNGEERAKGNILERFSAQQFPDLHSELNLSSLELGDSALYFCASTPAGTLDNEQFFGPGTRLTVL.

To note about this clonotype: Being one base from a much bigger clone, this may be a read error. The chain combines TRBV5-1 with TRBJ1-2; possible D gene TRBD1, 5 bases. This CDR3 has 13 residues. Germline lookup yields CDR1 SGHRS and CDR2 YFSETQ. V was pared by 4 bases and J by 4 bases, with 11 bases between. DNA for the CDR3: TGCGCCAGCAGCGAACAGGTCGGCTATGGCTACACCTTC. Translating it yields CASSEQVGYGYTF.

This clonotype appeared a few times. The rearrangement links TRBV9 to TRBJ1-2, with D possibly TRBD1 on 6 matching bases. Deletions cut 3 bases from V and 4 bases from J, with 19 bases between. The germline V gene encodes CDR1 SGDLS and CDR2 YYNGEE. The length of the CDR3 is 16 residues. Here the CDR3 DNA reads TGTGCCAGCAGCGCGGATTACAGGGCGGCTGGCTATGGCTACACCTTC. As protein: CASSADYRAAGYGYTF. Filled out from reference TRBV9 and TRBJ1-2, the complete variable domain reads DSGVTQTPKHLITATGQRVTLRCSPRSGDLSVYWYQQSLDQGLQFLIQYYNGEERAKGNILERFSAQQFPDLHSELNLSSLELGDSALYFCASSADYRAAGYGYTFGSGTRLTVV.

The chain has TRBV6-1 and TRBJ2-2; D gene uncertain. This CDR3 region has 12 residues. From germline, CDR1 is MNHNS and CDR2 SASEGT. Between the trimmed V and J ends, which lost 5 bases and 3 bases, there was a span of 4 bases. The CDR3 DNA reads TGTGCCAGCAGTCCTCACACCGGGGAGCTGTTTTTT. As protein: CASSPHTGELFF.

This chain joins TRBV5-1 and TRBJ2-5; D possibly corresponds to TRBD1 (5 bases). Trimming stripped 4 bases from V and 5 bases from J, with 21 bases between. The germline V gene encodes CDR1 SGHRS and CDR2 YFSETQ. The CDR3 is 16 residues long. The CDR3 coding sequence is TGCGCCAGCAGCCTAGGGGCGGTTTCGGTTTATGAGACCCAGTACTTC. Translation gives CASSLGAVSVYETQYF.

This clonotype was observed a handful of times. V usage is TRBV24-1 and J usage is TRBJ1-2; D possibly corresponds to TRBD1 (6 bases). Germline loops: CDR1 KGHDR, CDR2 SFDVKD. V gave up 7 bases and J gave up 5 bases, with 13 bases separating them. The CDR3 is 13 residues long. The CDR3 loop is CATRGGPEYGYTF. The CDR3 nucleotides read TGTGCCACCAGGGGGGGGCCAGAATATGGCTACACCTTC.

The chain joins TRBV28 to TRBJ2-3, with D tentatively TRBD1 (6 bases). V lost 4 bases and J lost 1, with 12 bases in between. Germline-derived CDR1 and CDR2 are MDHEN and SYDVKM. CDR3 length: 15 residues. CDR3 sequence: CASSSSRTGTDTQYF. DNA of the CDR3: TGTGCCAGCAGTTCCTCCCGGACAGGCACAGATACGCAGTATTTT.

Note on this clonotype: This may stem from a read error, because a much larger clone lies one nucleotide away. The J gene is TRBJ2-3, the V gene TRBV14; 9 bases line up with TRBD2. Per germline, CDR1 SGHDN and CDR2 FVKESK. The CDR3 loop spans 15 amino acids. For the CDR3, the DNA is TGTGCCGGCAGCCAGATAGCGGGAGTAACAGATACGCAGTATTTT. Its translation: CAGSQIAGVTDTQYF.

This clonotype qualifies as medium-sized. The chain has TRBV5-1 and TRBJ2-3; TRBD2 might be the D (5 bases). Germline CDR1 reads SGHRS; CDR2 reads YFSETQ. Trimming stripped 1 base from V and 1 base from J, with 7 bases between. The CDR3 runs to 14 residues. In DNA form, the CDR3 reads TGCGCCAGCAGCTTGTGGCGGGGCACAGATACGCAGTATTTT. Its translation is CASSLWRGTDTQYF.

This clonotype was detected only a few times. This chain joins TRBV24-1 and TRBJ1-2; 9 bases map to TRBD1. The V gene end was trimmed by 1 base and the J gene end by 5 bases; junction bases not matched to a gene: 4. Germline values: CDR1 KGHDR, CDR2 SFDVKD. This CDR3 is 15 amino acids long. The CDR3 DNA is TGTGCCACCAGTGATTTCGGACAGGGGAGGTATGGCTACACCTTC. Protein: CATSDFGQGRYGYTF.

This clonotype has ten or more counts. CDR3 nucleotides: TGTGCCAGCAGCTTGTTGGGTAGGAGCGCCCGCACTGAAGCTTTCTTT. Translated, it gives CASSLLGRSARTEAFF. V usage is TRBV5-6 and J usage is TRBJ1-1; D unresolved. CDR3 size: 16 residues. The germline V and J ends were trimmed by 1 base and 4 bases, with 17 bases remaining between them. From germline, CDR1 is SGHDT and CDR2 YYEEEE.

This clonotype was counted a few times. This chain joins TRBV12-3 or TRBV12-4 and TRBJ1-2, with 9 positions matching TRBD1. J gave up 8 bases and V 6 bases, and 10 bases lay outside the gene matches. The CDR3 runs 14 residues. The CDR3 reads CASSPTGGAKGYTF. The DNA of the CDR3 is TGTGCCAGCAGCCCTACAGGGGGCGCGAAGGGCTACACCTTC.

This clonotype was detected a few times. V usage is TRBV6-2 or TRBV6-3 and J usage is TRBJ2-3, with 14 bases lining up with TRBD2. CDR3 length equals 17 residues. The V and J ends lost 4 bases and 2 bases, in that order; junction bases with no gene match: 5. The germline CDR1 and CDR2 sequences are MNHEY and SVGEGT. The CDR3 sequence is CASSSMGLAGVTDTQYF. DNA for the CDR3: TGTGCCAGCAGTTCCATGGGACTAGCGGGAGTCACAGATACGCAGTATTTT.